This TCR beta chain was recovered during a study of T cells in Graves' hyperthyroidism and ophthalmopathy (dated by TCRdb to about 2019). Study-level background: Peripheral blood samples were taken at the time of initial diagnosis, prior to any treatment. The paper describes TCR Vbeta CDR3 sequencing of 130 to 150 peripheral blood samples, made up of roughly 40 ophthalmopathy patients, around 78 hyperthyroidism patients and 17 progressor patients. Prospective prediction of ophthalmopathy was tested in an independent validation cohort consisting of fewer than 20 hyperthyroidism patients and around 17 patients who later progressed to ophthalmopathy. Once sampling was done, hyperthyroidism patients were given methimazole at a starting dose of 30 mg daily, whereas ophthalmopathy patients were given high-dose intravenous methylprednisolone. A discovery cohort of 95 to 100 patients, about 43 with Graves' ophthalmopathy and 57 with stable Graves' hyperthyroidism, was used to find distinguishing TCR V-J signatures. Thyroid tissue and blood T-cell repertoires from about six Graves' hyperthyroidism patients were also compared in the study. The roughly 90 discovery patients were divided at random into training and test sets in a 7:3 ratio. The paper as a whole reports these results and caveats: A model built on a 13 V-J signature distinguished ophthalmopathy from stable hyperthyroidism, reaching approximately 89% sensitivity and around 81% specificity in cross-validation and 80%/75% in testing. No statistical method was used to fix the sample size in advance, and group allocation was not hidden from the investigators. In validation, the model predicted progression to ophthalmopathy with over 65% sensitivity and about 73% specificity, a median of around 6.6 months before onset. Most expanded thyroid clonotypes (frequency above 0.001) were also detected in blood, a finding suggesting that blood repertoires may reflect thyroid immune responses.

Amplification of TCR beta CDR3 regions was carried out from RNA transcripts. The first round of RT-PCR for the TCR CDR3 was performed with the HTBI primer set and the Qiagen OneStep RT-PCR kit. The libraries were constructed in a second round of multiplex PCR and then size-selected and purified. Sequencing of the libraries was done on an Illumina HiSeq2000 using paired-end 100 bp reads. The authors' analysis ran thus. SOAPnuke was used to process the raw data, with reads discarded if the reads contained adapters or uncalled bases, had a mean Phred below 15, or lacked an exact constant-primer or identifier match. COPE v1.2.5 was used to merge the high-quality paired reads, and each unique nucleotide sequence was defined as a clonotype. MiTCR v1.1 was used to align clonotypes to the IMGT TRBV, TRBD and TRBJ reference segments. The analysis included only V-J combinations with a frequency above 0.0001, which together covered approximately 99% of the repertoires. A TCS score was defined as the ratio between F50 (clonal expansion) and ExV (chaos), using BLOSUM62-based TCRdist between CDR3 peptides within each V-J. Welch's t-statistics and random forest reduced around 550 V-J features to 10 to 15, which were used in a naive Bayes classifier (R e1071). The raw public reads went through TCRdb reprocessing: fastp at Q25, MiXCR clone calling, in-frame beta chains kept. CDR3 protein sequences are deduplicated, and each keeps its most common genes and DNA. The V and J calls here are based on TCRdb, not the publication. The sample data list 350,000 or so distinct CDR3 sequences, and 21% of these were observed just once. The biggest ten clones account for around half of the sample.

This clonotype was counted many times. Which antigen it targets is not known. There are no base qualities to consult, and no much larger clone falls within one base. Stable Graves' hyperthyroidism was defined as no progression to ophthalmopathy during 18 months of follow-up. Hyperthyroidism patients were newly diagnosed, had a disease duration of under 2 months, and were aged 18 to 65 years. The study excluded patients with uncontrolled infections, other autoimmune diseases, pregnancy or lactation. Diagnoses relied on clinical symptoms, serum thyroxine and TRAb, thyroid ultrasound and orbital computed tomography. PBMCs were isolated from approximately 10 ml of fresh peripheral blood by Ficoll-Paque density gradient centrifugation. Total RNA was extracted using Trizol reagent, and RNA quality was assessed on an Agilent 2100 Bioanalyzer. V is clipped by 5 bases and J by 1 base, and the sequence between their germline boundaries is 14 bases long. The cysteine opens and the phenylalanine closes a CDR3 of 15 amino acids. CDR3 DNA is the only sequence kept; it has 45 bases, read in frame from the first base.

Specimen: blood. The chain links TRBV12-3 or TRBV12-4 with TRBJ1-1; TRBD1 is possibly the D segment (6 matching bases). The sequence came from a woman between 50 and 59 years old with Graves' hyperthyroidism. The CDR3: CASSLGTRRNTEAFF. The base sequence is TGTGCCAGCAGTCTGGGGACAAGAAGGAACACTGAAGCTTTCTTT.